What follows describes a single TCR beta chain. A single record per CDR3 protein comes from TCRdb applying MiXCR to the 5' RACE reads. The sample has under 300,000 distinct CDR3 sequences, approximately 9% seen once; the top ten hold 20% to 25%. The sample belongs to a study of T-cell memory formation after mild COVID-19. The ends lost 3 bases at V and 5 bases at J; junction bases unmatched: 8. CDR1 is SGHTS, CDR2 YDEGEE, per germline. The CDR3 sequence is 15 residues long. The receptor comes from a young man who had mild COVID-19 (a few samples of this study predate the infection). Cell type and time point are not known. The chain combines TRBV5-8 with TRBJ2-3; 8 bases fit TRBD2. The sample was PBMCs or a T cell subset sorted from them (not recorded which). In nucleotides, the CDR3 is TGTGCCAGCAGCTGGGGACTAGTAGGGGTAGATACGCAGTATTTT. This encodes CASSWGLVGVDTQYF.